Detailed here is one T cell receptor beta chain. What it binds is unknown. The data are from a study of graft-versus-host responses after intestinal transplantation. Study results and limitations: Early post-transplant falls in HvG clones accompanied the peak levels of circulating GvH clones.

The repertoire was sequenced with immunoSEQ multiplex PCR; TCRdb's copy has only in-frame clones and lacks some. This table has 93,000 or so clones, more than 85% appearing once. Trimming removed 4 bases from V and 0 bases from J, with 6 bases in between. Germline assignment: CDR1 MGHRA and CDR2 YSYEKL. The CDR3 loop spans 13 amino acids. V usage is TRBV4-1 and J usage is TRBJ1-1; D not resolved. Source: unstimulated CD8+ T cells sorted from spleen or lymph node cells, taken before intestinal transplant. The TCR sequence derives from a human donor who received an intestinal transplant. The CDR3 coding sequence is TGCGCCAGCAGCCCGACCGTGAACACTGAAGCTTTCTTT. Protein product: CASSPTVNTEAFF.